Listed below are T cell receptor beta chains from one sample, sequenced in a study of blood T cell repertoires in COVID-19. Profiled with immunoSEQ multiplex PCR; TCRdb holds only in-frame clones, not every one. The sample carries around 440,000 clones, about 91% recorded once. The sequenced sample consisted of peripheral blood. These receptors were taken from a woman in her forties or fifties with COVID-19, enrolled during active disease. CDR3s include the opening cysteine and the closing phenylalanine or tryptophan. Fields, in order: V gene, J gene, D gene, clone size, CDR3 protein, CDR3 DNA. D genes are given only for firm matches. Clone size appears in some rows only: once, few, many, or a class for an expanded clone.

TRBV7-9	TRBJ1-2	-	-	CASSLGGNYGYTF	TGTGCCAGCAGCTTAGGCGGAAACTATGGCTACACCTTC
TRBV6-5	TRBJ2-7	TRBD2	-	CASSYQRGAKEQYF	TGTGCCAGCAGTTACCAGCGGGGGGCTAAAGAGCAGTACTTC
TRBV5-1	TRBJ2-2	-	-	CASSLARGNTGELFF	TGCGCCAGCAGCTTGGCCAGGGGAAACACCGGGGAGCTGTTTTTT
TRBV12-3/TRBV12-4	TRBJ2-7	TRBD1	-	CASTFTGEYEQYF	TGTGCCAGCACCTTTACAGGGGAGTACGAGCAGTACTTC
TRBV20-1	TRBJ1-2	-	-	CSASHGGFYGYTF	TGCAGTGCTAGTCACGGAGGATTCTATGGCTACACCTTC
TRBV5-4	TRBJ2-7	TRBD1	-	CASSAFGGQVASDF	TGTGCCAGCAGCGCCTTTGGGGGACAGGTAGCTTCAGACTTC
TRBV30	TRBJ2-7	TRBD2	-	CAFTGGVEQYF	TGTGCCTTTACGGGGGGGGTCGAGCAGTACTTC
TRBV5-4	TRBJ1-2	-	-	CASSFGLKSGYTF	TGTGCCAGCAGCTTCGGTCTAAAGTCCGGCTACACCTTC
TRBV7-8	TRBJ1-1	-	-	CASSPPSRNTEAFF	TGTGCCAGCAGCCCCCCTAGCAGAAACACTGAAGCTTTCTTT
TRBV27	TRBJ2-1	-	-	CASSLVRMVQGPYNEQFF	TGTGCCAGCAGTTTAGTCCGAATGGTGCAGGGTCCATACAATGAGCAGTTCTTC
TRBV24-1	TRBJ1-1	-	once	CATSRGSEQGEAFF	TGTGCCACAAGCCGGGGGAGCGAACAAGGTGAAGCTTTCTTT
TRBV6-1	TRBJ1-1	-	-	CASSLRDTEAFF	TGTGCCAGCAGTCTGAGGGACACTGAAGCTTTCTTT
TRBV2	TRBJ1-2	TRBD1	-	CASSNPGQGAAGNYGYTF	TGTGCCAGCAGTAACCCGGGACAGGGGGCGGCAGGGAACTATGGCTACACCTTC
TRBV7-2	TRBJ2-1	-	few	CASSAPTVTNEQFF	TGTGCCAGCAGCGCGCCGACAGTTACCAATGAGCAGTTCTTC
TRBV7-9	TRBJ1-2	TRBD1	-	CASSTGQGAWGYTF	TGTGCCAGCAGCACAGGACAGGGGGCTTGGGGCTACACCTTC
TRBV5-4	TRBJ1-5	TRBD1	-	CASSLWGQGNQPQHF	TGTGCCAGCAGCCTGTGGGGACAGGGGAATCAGCCCCAGCATTTT
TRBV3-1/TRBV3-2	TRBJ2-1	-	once	CASSESRGGAVRFF	TGTGCCAGCAGCGAATCGAGGGGGGGGGCCGTTCGGTTCTTC
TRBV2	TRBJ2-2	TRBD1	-	CASSFDRGGELFF	TGTGCCAGCAGTTTCGACAGGGGAGGGGAGCTGTTTTTT
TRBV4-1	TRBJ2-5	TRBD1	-	CASSQAPLDRAETQYF	TGCGCCAGCAGCCAGGCCCCGCTGGACAGGGCCGAGACCCAGTACTTC
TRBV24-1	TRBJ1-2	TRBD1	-	CATSDHTGAVYGYTF	TGTGCCACCAGTGATCACACAGGGGCCGTCTATGGCTACACCTTC
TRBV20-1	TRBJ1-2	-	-	CSRPRGKGYTF	TGCAGTCGTCCCAGGGGAAAAGGCTACACCTTC
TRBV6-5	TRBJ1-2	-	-	CASTSPRTATYGYTF	TGTGCCAGCACTTCACCCCGGACAGCTACCTATGGCTACACCTTC
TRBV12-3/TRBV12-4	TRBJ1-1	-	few	CASSLSGRGFF	TGTGCCAGCAGTTTATCAGGGCGGGGCTTCTTT
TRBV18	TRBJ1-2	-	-	CASSPSRSSGYTF	TGTGCCAGCTCACCGAGTAGGTCTAGCGGCTACACCTTC
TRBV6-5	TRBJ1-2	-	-	CASSSGLDYGYTF	TGTGCCAGCAGTTCAGGGCTCGACTATGGCTACACCTTC
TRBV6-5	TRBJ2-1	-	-	CASLGIVNEQFF	TGTGCCAGCCTCGGGATAGTCAATGAGCAGTTCTTC
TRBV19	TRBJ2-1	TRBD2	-	CASFSGGPHNEQFF	TGTGCCAGTTTCAGCGGGGGGCCCCACAATGAGCAGTTCTTC
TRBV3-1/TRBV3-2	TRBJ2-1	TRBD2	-	CASSQESGGAGEQFF	TGTGCCAGCAGCCAAGAAAGCGGGGGGGCAGGGGAGCAGTTCTTC
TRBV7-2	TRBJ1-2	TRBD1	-	CASSARGGTEGYTF	TGTGCCAGCAGCGCCCGAGGCGGGACAGAGGGCTACACCTTC
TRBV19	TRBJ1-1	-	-	CASRWGGMNTEAFF	TGTGCCAGTAGATGGGGGGGTATGAACACTGAAGCTTTCTTT
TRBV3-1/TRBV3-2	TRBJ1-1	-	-	CASSQGALNTEAFF	TGTGCCAGCAGCCAAGGGGCCCTGAACACTGAAGCTTTCTTT
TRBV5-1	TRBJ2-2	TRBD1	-	CASGSGTGNTGELFF	TGCGCCAGCGGAAGCGGGACAGGGAATACCGGGGAGCTGTTTTTT
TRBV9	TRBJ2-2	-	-	CASSVAVSVTGELFF	TGTGCCAGCAGCGTAGCCGTTAGCGTCACCGGGGAGCTGTTTTTT
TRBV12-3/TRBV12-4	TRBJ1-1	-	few	CASSLRGIEAFF	TGTGCCAGCAGTTTGAGAGGGATTGAAGCTTTCTTT
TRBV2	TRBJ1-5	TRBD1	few	CASGTGLDQPQHF	TGTGCCAGCGGGACAGGGTTGGATCAGCCCCAGCATTTT
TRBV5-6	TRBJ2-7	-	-	CASSPVDSSTDEQYF	TGTGCCAGCAGCCCCGTCGACTCCTCCACCGACGAGCAGTACTTC
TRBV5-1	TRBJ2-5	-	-	CASSSRRGREETQYF	TGCGCCAGCAGCTCCCGCCGAGGGCGGGAAGAGACCCAGTACTTC
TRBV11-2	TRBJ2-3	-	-	CASSSRGLGSDTQYF	TGTGCCAGCAGCTCGCGGGGATTAGGGTCGGATACGCAGTATTTT
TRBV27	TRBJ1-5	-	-	CASSWTATNQPQHF	TGTGCCAGCAGTTGGACTGCCACCAATCAGCCCCAGCATTTT
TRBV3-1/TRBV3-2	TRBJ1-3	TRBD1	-	CASRGQGGNTIYF	TGTGCCAGCAGGGGACAGGGCGGAAACACCATATATTTT
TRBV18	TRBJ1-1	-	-	CASSPPSAGVTEAFF	TGTGCCAGCTCACCACCATCGGCAGGGGTAACTGAAGCTTTCTTT
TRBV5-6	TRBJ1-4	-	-	CASSLVGVTNEKLFF	TGTGCCAGCAGCTTGGTCGGGGTAACTAATGAAAAACTGTTTTTT
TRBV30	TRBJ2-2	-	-	CAWSVDTRNTGELFF	TGTGCCTGGAGTGTAGACACTAGGAACACCGGGGAGCTGTTTTTT
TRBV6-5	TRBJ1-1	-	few	CASRAQGLENTEAFF	TGTGCCAGCAGGGCCCAGGGGTTAGAGAACACTGAAGCTTTCTTT
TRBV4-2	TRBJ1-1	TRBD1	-	CASSHLIRDRGLLNTEAFF	TGTGCCAGCAGCCATCTTATCCGGGACAGGGGGCTGTTGAACACTGAAGCTTTCTTT
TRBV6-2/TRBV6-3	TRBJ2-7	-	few	CASSYANRAYEQYF	TGTGCCAGCAGTTATGCTAACAGGGCCTACGAGCAGTACTTC
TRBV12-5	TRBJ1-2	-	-	CASGPPGYDNYGYTF	TGTGCTAGTGGTCCCCCGGGTTATGATAACTATGGCTACACCTTC
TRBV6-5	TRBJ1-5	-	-	CASSPRHPNQPQHF	TGTGCCAGCAGCCCACGACACCCCAATCAGCCCCAGCATTTT
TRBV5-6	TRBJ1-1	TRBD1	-	CASSPGTGMNTEAFF	TGTGCCAGCAGCCCCGGGACAGGGATGAACACTGAAGCTTTCTTT
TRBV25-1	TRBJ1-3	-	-	CASKGFRGTGNTIYF	TGTGCCAGCAAAGGATTCCGCGGGACTGGAAACACCATATATTTT
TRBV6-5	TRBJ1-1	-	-	CASSYSYEGGEAFF	TGTGCCAGCAGTTACTCGTACGAGGGCGGTGAAGCTTTCTTT
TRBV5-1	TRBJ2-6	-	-	CASSFQVVGANVLTF	TGCGCCAGCAGCTTTCAGGTAGTCGGGGCCAACGTCCTGACTTTC
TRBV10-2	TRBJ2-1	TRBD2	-	CASSESAGGGANEQFF	TGCGCCAGCAGTGAGTCGGCTGGCGGGGGGGCCAATGAGCAGTTCTTC